These 28 T cell receptor beta chains were sequenced from one sample in a study of OX40 agonist ivuxolimab in advanced cancers. This table comes from immunoSEQ multiplex PCR, and its TCRdb copy is limited to in-frame clones, with some not included. The sample includes more than 85,000 clones, approximately 89% seen only once; the top ten take about 0.3%. The sequences come from CD4+ or CD8+ T cells sorted from blood, collected in a trial of the OX40 agonist ivuxolimab. These TCRs come from an adult with an advanced solid tumor such as melanoma, head and neck, liver or kidney cancer.

V is TRBV27 and J is TRBJ2-3; the match to TRBD1 covers 10 bases. This CDR3 has 15 amino acids. Germline CDR1 reads MNHEY; CDR2 reads SMNVEV (reference sequence). Trimming removed 4 bases from V and 4 bases from J; junction bases left unmatched: 5. DNA of the CDR3: TGTGCCAGCAGTTCGACAGGGGGCAGCCCAGATACGCAGTATTTT. This translates into CASSSTGGSPDTQYF.

CDR3 loop: CSVLPGQGSNEQYF. CDR3 nucleotide sequence: TGCAGCGTGTTACCGGGACAGGGATCGAACGAGCAGTACTTC. V gene TRBV29-1 combines with J gene TRBJ2-7; TRBD1 matches 9 bases. Germline V gene lookup returns CDR1 SQVTM and CDR2 ANQGSEA. This CDR3 contains 14 residues. The V segment lost 6 bases and the J segment 5 bases; nucleotides outside the gene matches: 11.

In nucleotides, the CDR3 is TGCAGCGTCCGAGGGGGGGAGGACAGGGGACCAGATACGCAGTATTTT. It specifies CSVRGGEDRGPDTQYF. The chain employs TRBV29-1 and TRBJ2-3, with TRBD1 identical over 9 bases. From germline, CDR1 is SQVTM and CDR2 ANQGSEA. The ends lost 6 bases at V and 4 bases at J; junction bases unmatched: 14. The CDR3 covers 16 residues.

This clone was counted a single time. V and J are TRBV2 and TRBJ2-3, with 9 bases lining up with TRBD2. The J segment lost 4 bases and the V segment lost 4 bases, leaving 6 bases of the junction unmatched. The germline CDR1 and CDR2 sequences are SNHLY and FYNNEI. There are 15 residues in the CDR3. CDR3 region: CASSGSGRSSDTQYF. The CDR3 DNA is TGTGCCAGCAGTGGGAGCGGGAGGAGTTCAGATACGCAGTATTTT.

The chain employs TRBV7-3 and TRBJ1-6; a possible D gene is TRBD1 (6 bases). Looked up from germline, CDR1 is SGHTA and CDR2 is FQGTGA. V was clipped by 1 base and J by 7 bases, with 14 bases between them. The CDR3 is made up of 16 amino acids. This chain's CDR3 is CASSLNAAGANSPLHF. The DNA for the CDR3 is TGTGCCAGCAGCTTAAATGCGGCAGGGGCCAATTCACCCCTCCACTTT. The variable domain in full, with the rest retrieved from reference TRBV7-3 and TRBJ1-6, is GAGVSQTPSNKVTEKGKYVELRCDPISGHTALYWYRQSLGQGPEFLIYFQGTGAADDSGLPNDRFFAVRPEGSVSTLKIQRTERGDSAVYLCASSLNAAGANSPLHFGNGTRLTVT.

The V and J genes are TRBV7-2 and TRBJ1-2; D is uncertain. Trimming removed 5 bases at V and 3 bases at J, with 10 bases between. CDR3 length: 13 residues. CDR1 is SGHTA, CDR2 FQGNSA, per germline. In DNA form, the CDR3 reads TGTGCCAGCAGCAGGGTTGGAGACTATGGCTACACCTTC. Translating it yields CASSRVGDYGYTF.

This chain links TRBV28 with TRBJ1-1; 11 bases line up with TRBD1. The CDR3 consists of 16 residues. V lost 5 bases and J lost 10; bases outside the gene matches: 15. Germline CDR1 reads MDHEN; CDR2 reads SYDVKM. The CDR3 is CASSPSGTGGFGRAFF. The CDR3 coding sequence is TGTGCCAGCAGTCCCTCCGGGACAGGGGGTTTTGGGCGAGCTTTCTTT.

CDR3 in amino acids: CASRKTGETYEQYF. CDR3 DNA sequence: TGTGCCAGCAGAAAGACAGGGGAAACCTACGAGCAGTACTTC. The chain couples TRBV28 to TRBJ2-7; 8 positions agree with TRBD1. V shed 6 bases, J shed 2 bases, and the junction held 6 bases outside the gene matches. Germline V gene sequence: CDR1 MDHEN, CDR2 SYDVKM. The CDR3 spans 14 residues.

This clone appeared a single time. The chain is built from TRBV5-4 and TRBJ2-3, with unresolved D. Deletions cut 0 bases from V and 0 bases from J, with 2 bases between. The CDR3 runs to 13 residues. Germline CDR1 and CDR2: SGHNT and YYREEE (reference sequence). CDR3 region: CASSLDSTDTQYF. CDR3 bases: TGTGCCAGCAGCTTGGACAGCACAGATACGCAGTATTTT.

In nucleotides, the CDR3 is TGCAGCGTTGAGAAAGGGTTTCGCACTGAAGCTTTCTTT. It translates to CSVEKGFRTEAFF. The chain is built from TRBV29-1 and TRBJ1-1; no definite D call. Trimming stripped 3 bases from V and 4 bases from J, with 12 bases between. This CDR3 region has 13 residues. Germline V gene lookup returns CDR1 SQVTM and CDR2 ANQGSEA.

V usage is TRBV2 and J usage is TRBJ2-7; the D call may be TRBD1 or TRBD2 (6 bases each). CDR1 is SNHLY, CDR2 FYNNEI, per germline. The CDR3 spans 13 residues. The V gene lost 7 bases and the J gene lost 7 bases, with 17 bases spanning the gap. The CDR3, as DNA: TGTGCCAGCACCCTCCAACTAGGGGGGGAGCAGTACTTC. As protein: CASTLQLGGEQYF.

The chain links TRBV6-5 to TRBJ2-6; D uncertain. The CDR3 consists of 14 residues. Germline V gives CDR1 MNHEY, CDR2 SVGAGI. Trimming removed 0 bases from V and 4 bases from J, with 4 bases in between. In nucleotides, the CDR3 is TGTGCCAGCAGTTACTCGTCCGGGGCCAACGTCCTGACTTTC. Residues: CASSYSSGANVLTF.

As DNA, the CDR3 is TGTGCCAGCAGCTGGGGGCGGCAGGGGGCTACTGGAAACACCATATATTTT. Translating it yields CASSWGRQGATGNTIYF. The genes are TRBV5-8 and TRBJ1-3, with 8 bases that match TRBD1. CDR1 and CDR2 from the germline V gene are SGHTS and YDEGEE. V lost 3 bases, J lost 2 bases, and 10 bases stayed unmatched. The CDR3 loop spans 17 amino acids. Variable domain in full (rest from reference TRBV5-8 and TRBJ1-3): EAGVTQSPTHLIKTRGQQATLRCSPISGHTSVYWYQQALGLGLQFLLWYDEGEERNRGNFPPRFSGRQFPNYSSELNVNALELEDSALYLCASSWGRQGATGNTIYFGEGSWLTVV.

The chain joins TRBV11-2 to TRBJ1-6, with D tentatively TRBD1 (5 bases). V gave up 5 bases and J gave up 5 bases, with 13 bases separating them. Germline CDR1 and CDR2: SGHAT and FQNNGV. CDR3 length equals 15 residues. The DNA of the CDR3 is TGTGCCAGCAGCCCCGGGACGGTACATAATTCACCCCTCCACTTT. Its translation is CASSPGTVHNSPLHF.

This chain joins TRBV30 and TRBJ2-5; D is unresolved. This CDR3 contains 12 residues. The germline gives CDR1 GTSNPN, CDR2 SVGIG (reference sequence). V was trimmed by 6 bases and J by 1 base, leaving 9 bases between them. DNA for the CDR3: TGTGCCTGCACCTGGTTCCAAGAGACCCAGTACTTC. The encoded protein is CACTWFQETQYF.

CDR3 sequence: CASSRLSGRTHNEQFF. In DNA, the CDR3 is TGTGCCAGCAGCCGACTTAGCGGGAGGACACACAATGAGCAGTTCTTC. The chain employs TRBV9 and TRBJ2-1; 10 nucleotides match TRBD2. The V gene end was trimmed by 4 bases and the J gene end by 5 bases; junction bases not matched to a gene: 9. Germline V gene data show CDR1 as SGDLS and CDR2 as YYNGEE. The CDR3 has 16 amino acids.

CDR3 loop: CASSSQSNTEAFF. DNA for the CDR3: TGTGCCAGCAGCTCACAGTCGAACACTGAAGCTTTCTTT. The V call is TRBV11-2, the J call TRBJ1-1; D gene unclear. Germline-derived CDR1 and CDR2 are SGHAT and FQNNGV. The CDR3 extends over 13 amino acids. V dropped 4 bases and J dropped 1 base, with 7 bases sitting between them.

The chain recombines TRBV28 with TRBJ1-1; tentatively, D is TRBD1 (5 bases). The CDR3 spans 14 residues. Per the germline V gene, CDR1 is MDHEN and CDR2 is SYDVKM. The V end lost 2 bases, the J end lost 2 bases, and 9 bases lay between the germline ends. The CDR3 DNA sequence: TGTGCCAGCAGTTTAGGGGGAGTTAACACTGAAGCTTTCTTT. It specifies CASSLGGVNTEAFF. Combining the CDR3 with reference TRBV28 and TRBJ1-1 gives the whole variable domain DVKVTQSSRYLVKRTGEKVFLECVQDMDHENMFWYRQDPGLGLRLIYFSYDVKMKEKGDIPEGYSVSREKKERFSLILESASTNQTSMYLCASSLGGVNTEAFFGQGTRLTVV.

The rearrangement links TRBV7-2 to TRBJ2-7; 7 bases line up with TRBD2. This CDR3 region has 15 residues. Germline V CDR1 and CDR2: SGHTA, FQGNSA. Trimming took 3 bases from V and 3 from J; bases not matched to a gene: 8. The CDR3 nucleotides read TGTGCCAGCAGCTTGAAAAGCGGGGACCTCTACGAGCAGTACTTC. Encoded protein: CASSLKSGDLYEQYF.

The chain uses TRBV5-4 and TRBJ1-2, with 7 bases aligning to TRBD1. CDR1 is SGHNT and CDR2 is YYREEE in the germline V gene (reference sequence). The ends lost 3 bases at V and 2 bases at J; junction bases unmatched: 7. The CDR3 sequence is 15 residues long. The CDR3 reads CASSYIHRGNYGYTF. The CDR3 region has the DNA TGTGCCAGCAGCTATATACACAGGGGAAACTATGGCTACACCTTC.

The chain has TRBV7-3 and TRBJ2-2, with 11 positions matching TRBD2. CDR3 size: 17 residues. In germline, CDR1 is SGHTA, CDR2 FQGTGA. The V segment lost 5 bases and the J segment 1 base; nucleotides outside the gene matches: 6. The CDR3 loop reads CASSPAGTSGNTGELFF. CDR3 nucleotides: TGTGCCAGCAGCCCAGCGGGGACTAGCGGGAACACCGGGGAGCTGTTTTTT.

CDR3 loop: CSASDGGKAFF. The CDR3 bases are TGCAGTGCTTCCGACGGGGGGAAAGCTTTCTTT. V is TRBV20-1 and J is TRBJ1-1, with a weak D call TRBD1 (5 bases). Germline V CDR1 and CDR2: DFQATT, SNEGSKA (reference sequence). V was clipped by 5 bases and J by 9 bases, with 13 bases between them. The CDR3 consists of 11 residues.

This clone appeared once. The chain couples TRBV5-5 to TRBJ2-2, with no clear D. Trimming took off 1 base at V and 2 bases at J, with 0 bases between the two ends. The germline V gene encodes CDR1 SGHKS and CDR2 YYEKEE (reference sequence). CDR3 length equals 12 residues. In DNA, the CDR3 is TGTGCCAGCAGCTTGAACACCGGGGAGCTGTTTTTT. Its translation is CASSLNTGELFF. Based on the CDR3 plus reference TRBV5-5 and TRBJ2-2, the full variable domain is DAGVTQSPTHLIKTRGQQVTLRCSPISGHKSVSWYQQVLGQGPQFIFQYYEKEERGRGNFPDRFSARQFPNYSSELNVNALLLGDSALYLCASSLNTGELFFGEGSRLTVL.

The V and J genes are TRBV19 and TRBJ1-5; 11 nucleotides align to TRBD1. The junction had 3 bases not matched to a gene; V was cut back by 5 bases and J by 6 bases. The CDR3 has 14 residues. CDR1 and CDR2 from the germline V gene are LNHDA and SQIVND (reference sequence). The CDR3 spells CASSWTGGGQPQHF. The CDR3 nucleotides are TGTGCCAGTAGTTGGACAGGGGGCGGTCAGCCCCAGCATTTT.

The chain joins TRBV19 to TRBJ2-1, with D perhaps matching TRBD2 (7 bases). With 6 bases removed from V and 9 bases from J, the gap between germline ends came to 24 bases. Germline values: CDR1 LNHDA, CDR2 SQIVND (reference sequence). The CDR3 runs to 16 residues. For the CDR3, the DNA is TGTGCCAGTAGGCCCCGACGGGGGGCCCCCACAGGTGAGCAGTTCTTC. Translating it yields CASRPRRGAPTGEQFF. Full variable domain (remainder filled in from reference TRBV19 and TRBJ2-1): DGGITQSPKYLFRKEGQNVTLSCEQNLNHDAMYWYRQDPGQGLRLIYYSQIVNDFQKGDIAEGYSVSREKKESFPLTVTSAQKNPTAFYLCASRPRRGAPTGEQFFGPGTRLTVL.

V usage is TRBV5-1 and J usage is TRBJ2-5; D call uncertain. This CDR3 region has 15 residues. The germline CDR1 and CDR2 sequences are SGHRS and YFSETQ. V was clipped by 1 base and J by 0 bases, with 10 bases between them. CDR3 bases: TGCGCCAGCAGCTTGACCTCTCTCTACCAAGAGACCCAGTACTTC. It translates to CASSLTSLYQETQYF.

J is TRBJ1-6 and V is TRBV27; D uncertain. Germline V lookup: CDR1 MNHEY, CDR2 SMNVEV (reference sequence). V lost 6 bases to trimming and J lost 9 bases, with 18 bases between them. CDR3 length equals 15 residues. In DNA form, the CDR3 reads TGTGCCAGCAGCATGAATGGGAACCCTTCTTCACCCCTCCACTTT. Amino acids: CASSMNGNPSSPLHF.

This chain joins TRBV4-1 and TRBJ2-4; 7 bases fit TRBD1. The CDR3 sequence is 18 residues long. V gave up 0 bases and J gave up 0 bases; unmatched junction bases: 8. Looked up from germline, CDR1 is MGHRA and CDR2 is YSYEKL. CDR3 in amino acids: CASSQDREQGKAKNIQYF. CDR3 DNA: TGCGCCAGCAGCCAAGATCGGGAACAGGGGAAAGCCAAAAACATTCAGTACTTC.